This T cell receptor (beta chain) was found in a study of blood T cell repertoires in COVID-19 (dated by TCRdb to about 2020). In the study overall: Samples covering the acute and convalescent phases of COVID-19 were provided by collaborators in the United States, Italy and Spain. The material from the prospective study consisted of cDNA or gDNA derived from T cells, B-cell-depleted T cells, or PBMCs. The dataset comprised deeply sampled blood TCRbeta repertoires from subjects exposed to, actively infected with, or recovered from COVID-19. The repertoires were made available in a free public database intended to serve as a resource for research on the immune response to SARS-CoV-2. The samples were drawn from the first 160 participants of the ongoing ImmuneRACE study and from 1,254 subjects provided by 6 global collaborators. A de-identified subject ID, COVID-19 status, age in years and sex were almost always included in the sample metadata. Where available, HLA class I and class II types were taken from metadata supplied by the sample provider and were not determined by assay-based typing.

This clone has a single count. There is no known antigen for this receptor. No much larger clonotype is one base removed from it; base qualities were not supplied. TCRbeta CDR3 regions were amplified from genomic DNA using the immunoSEQ Assay, a bias-controlled multiplex PCR. On the authors' methods: Nucleated cell counts per sample were estimated from amplification of reference gene primers within the assay. To quantify the absolute abundance of each unique TCRbeta CDR3 rearrangement, sequence reads were collapsed and filtered. For each sample, productive Simpson clonality was calculated by taking the square root of Simpson's diversity index across productive rearrangements. TCRdb took over this immuneACCESS table, retaining in-frame rearrangements with V and J assigned. Such tables are incomplete; in checked studies, under half of the missing clones stem from an unresolved V gene, and the remainder is unexplained. V and J calls and clone size are copied from that table; D and trimming were computed from the DNA. In this sample the table shows roughly 77,000 clones, 70% to 90% of which occur a single time. Around 4.5% of the sample goes to the ten largest clones.

Trimming removed 6 bases from V and 10 bases from J, leaving 13 bases between the germline ends. CDR1 and CDR2 are read off the germline V gene as KGHSH and LQKENI. Spanning cysteine to phenylalanine, the CDR3 consists of 12 amino acids. The DNA shown is the 36-base CDR3, in frame from base 1. Collaborating institutions collected whole blood in K2EDTA tubes following their own protocols. Collaborator samples were shipped for TCRbeta analysis as frozen whole blood, isolated PBMCs, or DNA extracted from either sample type. Here is what the overall study found, with its caveats: The amount of clinical and demographic metadata varied by source and participant and was provided uncurated.

Recombination joined TRBV18 with TRBJ2-1; the D gene is possibly TRBD2, with 5 bases matching. The TCR comes from a man aged 50-60 years with active COVID-19. Sequencing was carried out using peripheral blood. The CDR3 in this case is CASSQPGTEQFF. At the DNA level, the sequence is TGTGCCAGCTCCCAACCGGGAACCGAGCAGTTCTTC. The full variable domain, with segments outside the CDR3 supplied by the reference TRBV18 and TRBJ2-1 proteins, appears as NAGVMQNPRHLVRRRGQEARLRCSPMKGHSHVYWYRQLPEEGLKFMVYLQKENIIDESGMPKERFSAEFPKEGPSILRIQQVVRGDSAAYFCASSQPGTEQFFGPGTRLTVL.